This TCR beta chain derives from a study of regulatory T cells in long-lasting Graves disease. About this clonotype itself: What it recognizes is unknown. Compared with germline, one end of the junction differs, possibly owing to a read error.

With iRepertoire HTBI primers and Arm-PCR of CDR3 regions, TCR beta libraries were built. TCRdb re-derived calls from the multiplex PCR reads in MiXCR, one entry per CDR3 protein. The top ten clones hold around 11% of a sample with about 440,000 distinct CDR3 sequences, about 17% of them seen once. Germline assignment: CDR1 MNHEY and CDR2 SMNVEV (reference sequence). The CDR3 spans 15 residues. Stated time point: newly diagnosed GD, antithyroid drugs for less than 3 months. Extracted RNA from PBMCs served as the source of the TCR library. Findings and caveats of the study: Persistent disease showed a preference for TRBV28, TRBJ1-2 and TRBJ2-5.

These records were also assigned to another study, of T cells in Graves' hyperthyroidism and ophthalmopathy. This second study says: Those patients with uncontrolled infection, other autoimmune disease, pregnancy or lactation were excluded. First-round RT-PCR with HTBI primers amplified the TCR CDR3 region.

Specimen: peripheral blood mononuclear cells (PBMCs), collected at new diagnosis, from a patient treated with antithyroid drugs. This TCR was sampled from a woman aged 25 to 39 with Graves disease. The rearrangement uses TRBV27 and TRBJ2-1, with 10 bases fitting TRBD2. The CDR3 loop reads CASSSSGGLDNGQFF. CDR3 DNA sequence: TGTGCCAGCAGTAGTAGCGGGGGGTTGGACAATGGGCAGTTCTTC.